This TCR beta chain was documented in a study of T cells in Graves' hyperthyroidism and ophthalmopathy. Overall study findings and caveats: Ophthalmopathy cases were set apart from stable hyperthyroidism by a 13 V-J model. Most thyroid clonotypes with frequency above 0.001 were detected in blood.

Looked up from germline, CDR1 is SGHRS and CDR2 is YFSETQ. The CDR3 spans 13 residues. After removal of 4 bases from V and 9 bases from J, the junction contained 7 bases not matched to a gene. From RNA transcripts, TCR beta CDR3 regions were amplified. TCR CDR3 regions were first amplified by RT-PCR with HTBI primers. TCRdb reanalysed the multiplex PCR reads using MiXCR and keeps one entry per CDR3 protein. The sample lists hundreds of thousands of distinct CDR3 sequences, about 14% occurring once. Ophthalmopathy cases met thresholds of Clinical Activity Score at least 3, NOSPECS grade at least 4 and duration under 3 months. There are many counts of this clonotype. As yet, its antigen is unknown.

Sequences were obtained from blood. This sequence was found in a woman between 45 and 65 years old with Graves' ophthalmopathy. The chain carries TRBV5-1 and TRBJ2-7, with 10 bases that match TRBD1. CDR3 nucleotides: TGCGCCAGCAGCCCCCGGGACAGGGGTTGGCAGTACTTC. This sequence encodes CASSPRDRGWQYF.